These 10 T cell receptor beta chains were sequenced from one sample in a study of T cell changes during pregnancy in multiple sclerosis. The assay was immunoSEQ multiplex PCR, and TCRdb's table has in-frame clones only and misses some. The sample lists about 100,000 clones, about 91% occurring once. The material was peripheral blood, obtained in the second trimester of pregnancy. These receptors originate from a female donor with multiple sclerosis, enrolled in a pregnancy study.

This chain joins TRBV4-1 and TRBJ1-5; 9 nucleotides line up with TRBD1. From germline, CDR1 is MGHRA and CDR2 YSYEKL. The J segment lost 3 bases and the V segment lost 3 bases, leaving 9 bases of the junction unmatched. This CDR3 has 17 residues. CDR3 amino acids: CASSHPTRTGDNQPQHF. Written as DNA, the CDR3 is TGCGCCAGCAGCCACCCCACGAGGACAGGGGACAATCAGCCCCAGCATTTT.

The chain combines TRBV27 with TRBJ2-4; 7 positions agree with TRBD1. From germline, CDR1 is MNHEY and CDR2 SMNVEV (reference sequence). V dropped 1 base and J dropped 2; count of bases not matched to a gene: 2. This CDR3 comprises 15 residues. CDR3 in amino acids: CASSLLQGTKNIQYF. The CDR3 bases are TGTGCCAGCAGTTTATTACAGGGGACCAAAAACATTCAGTACTTC.

The chain carries TRBV28 and TRBJ1-3; the D gene is possibly TRBD1 (6 bases). CDR1 and CDR2 (germline): MDHEN, SYDVKM. The V end was cut by 5 bases, the J end by 3 bases, with 11 bases between. The CDR3 covers 14 residues. The CDR3 reads CASSPGQIGNTIYF. The CDR3 bases are TGTGCCAGCAGTCCCGGACAGATTGGAAACACCATATATTTT.

The chain uses TRBV15 and TRBJ2-7; D unresolved. CDR1 LNHNV and CDR2 YYDKDF come from the germline V gene (reference sequence). This CDR3 is built from 15 residues. The V end lost 0 bases, the J end lost 0 bases, and 9 bases lay between the germline ends. The CDR3 bases are TGTGCCACCAGCAGAGATCCACGGTCCTCCTACGAGCAGTACTTC. Its protein product is CATSRDPRSSYEQYF.

J is TRBJ2-1 and V is TRBV11-3; the D is unclear. Trimming cost V 0 bases and J 8 bases, with 14 bases left between them. This CDR3 spans 15 amino acids. CDR1 is SGHNT and CDR2 is YENEEA in the germline V gene. Here the CDR3 DNA reads TGTGCCAGCAGCTTAGATTCCCACCTTGGAGATGAGCAGTTCTTC. Residues: CASSLDSHLGDEQFF.

The rearrangement uses TRBV7-2 and TRBJ2-7; 7 bases are a match to TRBD1. Per germline, CDR1 SGHTA and CDR2 FQGNSA. The V segment lost 2 bases and the J segment 2 bases; nucleotides outside the gene matches: 3. CDR3 length: 14 residues. The CDR3 here is CASSLFGTAYEQYF. The CDR3 DNA sequence: TGTGCCAGCAGCTTATTCGGGACAGCCTACGAGCAGTACTTC.

The chain combines TRBV7-2 with TRBJ1-3; D might be TRBD1 (5 bases). CDR1 is SGHTA, CDR2 FQGNSA, per germline. Between the trimmed V and J ends, which lost 5 bases and 3 bases, there was a span of 20 bases. The CDR3 length is 17 residues. CDR3 in DNA: TGTGCCAGCAGCCGAACGGGGCCGGGAGATTTTGGAAACACCATATATTTT. Translating it yields CASSRTGPGDFGNTIYF.

V and J are TRBV6-1 and TRBJ2-7, with TRBD1 identical over 8 bases. This CDR3 has 14 residues. J gave up 3 bases and V 8 bases, and 9 bases lay outside the gene matches. Per germline, CDR1 MNHNS and CDR2 SASEGT. This CDR3 is CASWGRDRNYEQYF. Written as DNA, the CDR3 is TGTGCCAGCTGGGGCCGGGACAGGAACTACGAGCAGTACTTC.

CDR3 in DNA: TGCAGCGTGGAGGGAGGCATGAACACTGAAGCTTTCTTT. Protein product: CSVEGGMNTEAFF. The rearrangement joins TRBV29-1 to TRBJ1-1; D not resolved. V dropped 6 bases and J dropped 0 bases, with 11 bases sitting between them. In germline, CDR1 is SQVTM, CDR2 ANQGSEA. The CDR3 loop spans 13 amino acids.

The V call is TRBV10-3, the J call TRBJ2-7, with D perhaps matching TRBD1 (6 bases). The CDR3 consists of 13 residues. Trimming pared 9 bases from V and 2 bases from J, leaving 14 bases between. Germline CDR1 ENHRY, CDR2 SYGVKD. The CDR3 bases are TGTGCCATTGCATCGGGACAAACCTACGAGCAGTACTTC. Translated, it gives CAIASGQTYEQYF.